Below, 10 T cell receptor beta chains from the same sample are listed, as sequenced in a study of human T cells and chemical hapten exposure. Time point defined: patch test 1, 2 weeks after DPC sensitization. The treatment was: therapeutic diphenylcyclopropenone sensitization with weekly scalp DPC. TCRdb re-called the RACE reads through MiXCR, storing one row per CDR3 protein. In the table there are approximately 350,000 distinct CDR3 sequences, around 7% of which are singletons. Specimen: whole blood, collected in connection with sensitization to the hapten diphenylcyclopropenone (DPC). The source is a woman aged 18-29 years with alopecia areata. Some clones in this sample may be carry-over from other donors' samples.

This clonotype was seen repeatedly, ten times or more. This chain joins TRBV13 and TRBJ2-1; D not certain. Germline V gene sequence: CDR1 PRHDT, CDR2 FYEKMQ (reference sequence). V shed 3 bases and J shed 6 bases, with 6 bases lying between them. The CDR3 is 12 residues long. The CDR3 DNA reads TGTGCCAGCAGCTTTCTCGCCAATGAGCAGTTCTTC. As protein: CASSFLANEQFF.

This clonotype was observed a few times. The V call is TRBV29-1, the J call TRBJ1-2; D is perhaps TRBD1 (5 bases). This CDR3 region has 13 residues. Germline loops: CDR1 SQVTM, CDR2 ANQGSEA. With 2 bases removed from V and 8 bases from J, the gap between germline ends came to 15 bases. As DNA, the CDR3 is TGCAGCGTTGAAAAGCAGGGTTCACAAGGCTACACCTTC. Translated, it gives CSVEKQGSQGYTF.

The sample holds many counts of this clonotype. This chain links TRBV4-1 with TRBJ2-1; D is unclear. Trimming removed 2 bases from V and 7 bases from J, with 6 bases in between. Per germline, CDR1 MGHRA and CDR2 YSYEKL. The CDR3 is made up of 12 amino acids. The DNA for the CDR3 is TGCGCCAGCAGCCAAATAGGAAATGAGCAGTTCTTC. This codes for CASSQIGNEQFF.

This clonotype was found a few times. The rearrangement uses TRBV7-2 and TRBJ2-1, with TRBD1 matching over 8 bases. Germline V gene sequence: CDR1 SGHTA, CDR2 FQGNSA. The trim removed 1 base at V and 8 bases at J, leaving 7 bases unmatched. The length of the CDR3 is 15 residues. CDR3 bases: TGTGCCAGCAGCTTAGAGGGCAGGGGGCACGATGAGCAGTTCTTC. It codes for CASSLEGRGHDEQFF.

This clonotype has only a few counts. This chain links TRBV6-6 with TRBJ1-1; 7 positions match TRBD1. CDR1 MNHNY and CDR2 SVGAGI come from the germline V gene (reference sequence). V shed 1 base, J shed 5 bases, and the junction held 4 bases outside the gene matches. The CDR3 has 14 residues. The CDR3: CASSYYTGVTEAFF. DNA for the CDR3: TGTGCCAGCAGTTACTATACAGGGGTAACTGAAGCTTTCTTT.

The chain couples TRBV6-6 to TRBJ2-5; TRBD2 aligns across 9 bases. Per the germline V gene, CDR1 is MNHNY and CDR2 is SVGAGI (reference sequence). The CDR3 has 16 residues. With 6 bases clipped from V and 5 bases from J, the junction kept 13 bases outside the gene matches. The CDR3: CASSAGAGGPQETQYF. The CDR3, as DNA: TGTGCCAGCAGCGCCGGGGCGGGGGGGCCACAGGAGACCCAGTACTTC.

This clonotype was counted ten times or more. DNA of the CDR3: TGTGCCAGCAACAGCGGGGGGCGGGCAGATACGCAGTATTTT. Its translation: CASNSGGRADTQYF. This chain joins TRBV6-6 and TRBJ2-3; 9 bases align to TRBD2. The CDR3 totals 14 residues. CDR1 and CDR2 (germline): MNHNY, SVGAGI (reference sequence). Trimming took 7 bases from V and 4 from J; bases not matched to a gene: 6.

This clonotype was seen only a few times. The chain links TRBV28 to TRBJ2-7, with D tentatively TRBD1 (6 bases). V was trimmed by 5 bases and J by 2 bases, leaving 16 bases between them. Germline V gene lookup returns CDR1 MDHEN and CDR2 SYDVKM. The CDR3 length is 15 residues. CDR3 in DNA: TGTGCCAGCAGTCCCCGGGTAGGGGGAACCTACGAGCAGTACTTC. Amino acids: CASSPRVGGTYEQYF.

The chain carries TRBV6-6 and TRBJ1-3; TRBD1 might be the D (5 bases). The CDR3 extends over 13 amino acids. V gave up 10 bases and J gave up 0 bases, with 10 bases separating them. CDR1 MNHNY and CDR2 SVGAGI come from the germline V gene (reference sequence). The CDR3 DNA sequence: TGTGCCACGCGGGACCTCTCTGGAAACACCATATATTTT. This encodes CATRDLSGNTIYF.

The CDR3 loop is CSVVVDSSNYGYTF. For the CDR3, the DNA is TGCAGCGTTGTAGTTGACAGTTCTAACTATGGCTACACCTTC. The rearrangement joins TRBV29-1 to TRBJ1-2; D is possibly TRBD1 (5 bases). Trimming pared 4 bases from V and 0 bases from J, leaving 12 bases between. Germline V CDR1 and CDR2: SQVTM, ANQGSEA. The CDR3 length is 14 residues.